This T cell receptor beta chain was obtained from a study of CD8+ T cells in alopecia areata. This clone appeared a few times. The CDR3 spans 14 residues. Per germline, CDR1 LGHNA and CDR2 YSLEER. V dropped 1 base and J dropped 4 bases, with 10 bases sitting between them. Treatment: oral pan-JAK inhibitor, 5-10 mg twice daily. Investigators isolated RNA and reverse transcribed it into cDNA to act as the sequencing template. TCRdb's table, derived via immunoSEQ multiplex PCR, lists solely in-frame clones and lacks some. Here the sample spans approximately 110,000 clones, around 50% being singletons. The chain has TRBV4-3 and TRBJ1-2; D remains ambiguous. Material: CD8+ T cells sorted from blood, obtained at week 24, from a patient treated with tofacitinib. The receptor was isolated from a human donor with alopecia areata. In DNA, the CDR3 is TGCGCCAGCAGCCAAGGGGTGGTTGGCTATGGCTACACCTTC. Residues: CASSQGVVGYGYTF.